The 5 T cell receptor beta chains listed next were all sequenced from one sample in a study of cytomegalovirus exposure and HLA in healthy donors. This PCR relied on a set of 60 Vbeta primers and 13 Jbeta primers. The data were produced by immunoSEQ multiplex PCR, yet TCRdb's version contains in-frame clones alone and is incomplete. The sample comprises about 63,000 clones, roughly 70% of which are singletons, and around 27% rests with the top ten. The sample taken for sequencing was PBMCs. Receptor source: a man in his fifties or sixties in good health and CMV-seropositive.

This chain connects TRBV2 to TRBJ2-1; 14 bases map to TRBD2. Germline V gene sequence: CDR1 SNHLY, CDR2 FYNNEI. The V and J ends lost 7 bases and 9 bases, in that order; junction bases with no gene match: 5. CDR3 size: 14 residues. CDR3 protein: CASKGTSGSVEQFF. CDR3 nucleotide sequence: TGTGCCAGCAAAGGGACTAGCGGGAGTGTTGAGCAGTTCTTC.

V is TRBV9 and J is TRBJ2-1, with a tentative D call TRBD2 (6 bases). Trimming shortened V by 0 bases and J by 5 bases, and 15 bases separated the two germline ends. Germline lookup yields CDR1 SGDLS and CDR2 YYNGEE. The CDR3 consists of 16 residues. The chain's CDR3 is CASSVGPGDSNNEQFF. The DNA of the CDR3 is TGTGCCAGCAGCGTAGGTCCGGGAGACTCGAACAATGAGCAGTTCTTC.

This rearrangement joins TRBV29-1 to TRBJ2-5, with D maybe TRBD2 (5 bases). In germline, CDR1 is SQVTM, CDR2 ANQGSEA. The CDR3 totals 14 residues. V shed 6 bases and J shed 2 bases, with 16 bases lying between them. CDR3 coding DNA: TGCAGCGTCGTGACTAACGGGGATCAAGAGACCCAGTACTTC. Amino acids: CSVVTNGDQETQYF.

This chain connects TRBV7-2 to TRBJ2-5, with 10 bases lining up with TRBD2. CDR1 and CDR2 from the germline V gene are SGHTA and FQGNSA. The CDR3 loop spans 16 amino acids. The junction had 6 bases not matched to a gene; V was cut back by 0 bases and J by 5 bases. The CDR3 nucleotides read TGTGCCAGCAGCTTAGCTGGTAGCGGGGGGTCGGAGACCCAGTACTTC. Its translation is CASSLAGSGGSETQYF.

V and J are TRBV4-3 and TRBJ1-1; D is ambiguous. V was cut by 8 bases and J by 1 base, with 11 bases left in between. The germline gives CDR1 LGHNA, CDR2 YSLEER. This CDR3 has 13 amino acids. DNA of the CDR3: TGCGCCAGCGGCCCGTCGAGGAACACTGAAGCTTTCTTT. Its protein product is CASGPSRNTEAFF.